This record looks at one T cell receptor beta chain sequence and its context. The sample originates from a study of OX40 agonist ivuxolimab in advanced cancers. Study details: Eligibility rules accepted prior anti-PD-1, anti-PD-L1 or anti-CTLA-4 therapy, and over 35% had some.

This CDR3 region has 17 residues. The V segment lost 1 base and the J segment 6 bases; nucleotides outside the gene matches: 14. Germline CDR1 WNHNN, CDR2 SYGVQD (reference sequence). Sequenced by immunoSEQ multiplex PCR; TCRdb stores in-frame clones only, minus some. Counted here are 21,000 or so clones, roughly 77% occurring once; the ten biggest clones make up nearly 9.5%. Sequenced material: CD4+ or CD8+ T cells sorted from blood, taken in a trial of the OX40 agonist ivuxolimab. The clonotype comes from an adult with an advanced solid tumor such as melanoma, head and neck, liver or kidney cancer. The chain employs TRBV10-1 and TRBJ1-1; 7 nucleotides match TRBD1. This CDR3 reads CASSEWGGQGGDSEAFF. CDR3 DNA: TGCGCCAGCAGTGAGTGGGGGGGGCAGGGGGGCGACTCTGAAGCTTTCTTT.